This entry describes one T cell receptor (beta chain). These data come from a study of T cell changes during pregnancy in multiple sclerosis. The CDR3 has 16 amino acids. Germline loops: CDR1 SNHLY, CDR2 FYNNEI. Trimming took 7 bases from V and 4 from J; bases not matched to a gene: 13. Some clones are missing from TCRdb's copy, which holds only in-frame ones; the method was immunoSEQ multiplex PCR. The sample gives tens of thousands of clones, 88% of which show up once; about 5.4% is in the top ten. Specimen: CD8+ T cells from peripheral blood mononuclear cells, collected after pregnancy. This TCR came from a female donor in good health, enrolled as a control in a pregnancy study. The V gene is TRBV2, the J gene TRBJ2-3; 8 bases agree with TRBD2. DNA of the CDR3: TGTGCCAGCAATGACCTCGCCGGGGGGGGCGCAGATACGCAGTATTTT. It is translated as CASNDLAGGGADTQYF.